This TCR beta chain was obtained from a study of CD8 T cells in ankylosing spondylitis. There are a few counts of this clonotype. Antigen unknown. V was trimmed by 5 bases and J by 2 bases, leaving 17 bases between them. Germline V CDR1 and CDR2: SGHAT, FQNNGV. This CDR3 is built from 16 residues. TCRdb independently ran MiXCR on the 5' RACE reads; one entry per CDR3 protein. The sample contains nearly 350,000 distinct CDR3 sequences, around 15% of which appear only once. General observations from the study: Existing reports had already noted some motif variants in reactive arthritis synovial fluid and blood.

The sequenced sample consisted of blood, either unsorted or a sorted T cell fraction (not recorded which). The rearrangement joins TRBV11-2 to TRBJ2-3; D is perhaps TRBD1 or TRBD2 (6 bases each). The source of this sequence is a male donor with ankylosing spondylitis or in good health (not recorded which). The CDR3: CASSLVSGGLTDTQYF. In DNA, the CDR3 is TGTGCCAGCAGCCTAGTCTCCGGGGGCCTCACAGATACGCAGTATTTT.